The 18 T cell receptor beta chains given below trace back to one sample, sequenced in a study of T cell therapy after organ transplantation. The repertoire was sequenced with immunoSEQ multiplex PCR; TCRdb's copy has only in-frame clones and lacks some. The sample records 45,000 to 50,000 clones, less than 95% being singletons. These receptors lack a known antigen. The source material was CD8+ T cells from blood, sampled before autologous CMV-specific T cell therapy. The receptors derive from a human patient who had received a solid organ transplant and had CMV disease.

This rearrangement joins TRBV4-2 to TRBJ1-3; TRBD1 is a possible D gene (6 bases). The germline gives CDR1 LGHNA, CDR2 YNFKEQ. This CDR3 has 18 residues. Trimming left V 0 bases short and J 1 base short, with 16 bases between. Here the CDR3 DNA reads TGTGCCAGCAGCCAAGATTTAACAGGGAGCTTTTCTGGAAACACCATATATTTT. This gives the protein CASSQDLTGSFSGNTIYF.

The chain combines TRBV5-1 with TRBJ1-1; D remains ambiguous. CDR3 length: 15 residues. Germline V lookup: CDR1 SGHRS, CDR2 YFSETQ. V was shortened by 4 bases and J by 0 bases, with 13 bases between the two germline ends. DNA for the CDR3: TGCGCCAGCAGCGAATGGGAGCGCCTGAACACTGAAGCTTTCTTT. This sequence encodes CASSEWERLNTEAFF.

The V call is TRBV25-1, the J call TRBJ1-6; TRBD1 aligns across 7 bases. Germline trimming cut 0 bases from V and 5 bases from J; bases unmatched to any gene: 4. From germline, CDR1 is MGHDK and CDR2 SYGVNS. The CDR3 has 16 residues. CDR3 DNA sequence: TGTGCCAGCAGTGAATATGAGGGGGCCGATAATTCACCCCTCCACTTT. Its protein product is CASSEYEGADNSPLHF.

J is TRBJ1-1 and V is TRBV4-1; 10 bases agree with TRBD1. V lost 4 bases to trimming and J lost 2 bases; unmatched junction nucleotides: 10. Germline V lookup: CDR1 MGHRA, CDR2 YSYEKL. The CDR3 is made up of 17 amino acids. For the CDR3, the DNA is TGCGCCAGCAGCCCTTATCATGACAGGGGGCTAAACACTGAAGCTTTCTTT. It translates to CASSPYHDRGLNTEAFF.

The chain joins TRBV5-1 to TRBJ2-3; 8 bases fit TRBD2. Trimming took 0 bases from V and 6 from J; bases not matched to a gene: 3. The germline V gene has CDR1 SGHRS and CDR2 YFSETQ. CDR3 size: 14 residues. CDR3 in DNA: TGCGCCAGCAGCTTGGTCGGCGGGAGGGATACGCAGTATTTT. Translating it yields CASSLVGGRDTQYF.

This chain joins TRBV6-5 and TRBJ1-4; D gene ambiguous. This CDR3 is 15 amino acids long. Germline CDR1 is MNHEY and CDR2 is SVGAGI. V lost 6 bases, J lost 7 bases, and 18 bases lay in between. This CDR3 is CASRPQTSVGEKLFF. The CDR3 nucleotides are TGTGCCAGCAGACCCCAAACATCGGTTGGTGAAAAACTGTTTTTT.

CDR3: CASNIGLPEGTEAFF. The CDR3 nucleotides are TGTGCCAGCAACATCGGACTGCCCGAGGGGACTGAAGCTTTCTTT. This chain links TRBV6-5 with TRBJ1-1; D perhaps matches TRBD1 (5 bases). From germline, CDR1 is MNHEY and CDR2 SVGAGI. V lost 7 bases to trimming and J lost 5 bases, with 20 bases between them. The length of the CDR3 is 15 residues.

The chain combines TRBV30 with TRBJ2-1; D is unresolved. The CDR3 spans 14 residues. V lost 2 bases and J 0 bases, leaving 8 bases between the germline ends. Germline loops: CDR1 GTSNPN, CDR2 SVGIG (reference sequence). The CDR3 nucleotides are TGTGCCTGGAGTCGAGTTCGCTCCTACAATGAGCAGTTCTTC. This sequence encodes CAWSRVRSYNEQFF. The full variable domain, rest sourced from reference TRBV30 and TRBJ2-1, is SQTIHQWPATLVQPVGSPLSLECTVEGTSNPNLYWYRQAAGRGLQLLFYSVGIGQISSEVPQNLSASRPQDRQFILSSKKLLLSDSGFYLCAWSRVRSYNEQFFGPGTRLTVL.

The CDR3 DNA follows: TGTGCCAGCAGCAAATCCCGGGACAGGGGGCGTAGTTTGGGCTACACCTTC. Translating it yields CASSKSRDRGRSLGYTF. The V gene is TRBV21-1, the J gene TRBJ1-2; the D call of TRBD1 is as the table states it, not checked on the DNA. TRBV21-1 is given as a pseudogene. The CDR3 sequence is 17 residues long.

Note on this clone: Within the sample, other DNA sequences also encode this same CDR3. The chain couples TRBV6-4 to TRBJ2-1, with 12 nucleotides matching TRBD2. Germline values: CDR1 MRHNA, CDR2 SNTAGT. V dropped 0 bases and J dropped 6; count of bases not matched to a gene: 0. The CDR3 totals 15 residues. CDR3 sequence: CASSDSTSGSNEQFF. The CDR3 DNA reads as TGTGCCAGCAGTGACTCGACTAGCGGGAGCAATGAGCAGTTCTTC.

The chain uses TRBV4-1 and TRBJ2-5; D is perhaps TRBD2 (6 bases). The CDR3 has 14 amino acids. Germline CDR1 and CDR2: MGHRA and YSYEKL. V lost 3 bases to trimming and J lost 2 bases, with 10 bases between them. CDR3 residues: CASSQIREQETQYF. DNA of the CDR3: TGCGCCAGCAGCCAGATCCGGGAGCAAGAGACCCAGTACTTC.

V usage is TRBV9 and J usage is TRBJ1-2, with no clear D. V lost 1 base, J lost 4 bases, and 11 bases lay in between. The CDR3 runs 14 residues. Per the germline V gene, CDR1 is SGDLS and CDR2 is YYNGEE. The CDR3 region has the DNA TGTGCCAGCAGCGTAACTACAGCTCCCTATGGCTACACCTTC. Translating it yields CASSVTTAPYGYTF.

V usage is TRBV13 and J usage is TRBJ2-5; no definite D call. Between the trimmed V and J ends, which lost 0 bases and 3 bases, there was a span of 8 bases. The CDR3 totals 14 residues. Germline V lookup: CDR1 PRHDT, CDR2 FYEKMQ (reference sequence). As DNA, the CDR3 is TGTGCCAGCAGCTTAGGGGGATTAGAAGAGACCCAGTACTTC. Translation gives CASSLGGLEETQYF. The variable domain in full, with the rest retrieved from reference TRBV13 and TRBJ2-5, is AAGVIQSPRHLIKEKRETATLKCYPIPRHDTVYWYQQGPGQDPQFLISFYEKMQSDKGSIPDRFSAQQFSDYHSELNMSSLELGDSALYFCASSLGGLEETQYFGPGTRLLVL.

This chain joins TRBV2 and TRBJ1-5, with D unresolved. V was clipped by 1 base and J by 6 bases, with 13 bases between them. Looked up from germline, CDR1 is SNHLY and CDR2 is FYNNEI. The CDR3 spans 15 residues. The CDR3 sequence: CASSEGRGVIQPQHF. The CDR3 DNA reads as TGTGCCAGCAGTGAAGGTCGAGGTGTGATTCAGCCCCAGCATTTT.

The chain carries TRBV11-2 and TRBJ2-7, with 7 bases that match TRBD1. Germline trimming cut 8 bases from V and 3 bases from J; bases unmatched to any gene: 7. Germline V CDR1 and CDR2: SGHAT, FQNNGV. The CDR3 has 13 residues. CDR3 loop: CASGWTGDYEQYF. The CDR3 bases are TGTGCCAGCGGATGGACAGGCGACTACGAGCAGTACTTC.

This chain joins TRBV5-5 and TRBJ2-7; TRBD1 matches at 7 bases. V was pared by 4 bases and J by 5 bases, with 18 bases of the junction left unmatched. CDR3 size: 17 residues. Germline CDR1 and CDR2: SGHKS and YYEKEE (reference sequence). The CDR3 DNA is TGTGCCAGCAGCGGATATCTACAGGGGAAGATCTTCCACGAGCAGTACTTC. Translated, it gives CASSGYLQGKIFHEQYF.

The chain recombines TRBV4-1 with TRBJ2-5; 12 bases are a match to TRBD1. The J call may be incorrect, as the DNA end agrees better with TRBJ2-7. The CDR3 loop spans 13 amino acids. Looked up from germline, CDR1 is MGHRA and CDR2 is YSYEKL. CDR3 protein: CASRDRGQDEQYF. The CDR3 coding sequence is TGCGCCAGCCGGGACAGGGGGCAGGACGAGCAGTACTTC.

The chain has TRBV5-1 and TRBJ1-1; D is possibly TRBD1 (5 bases). Germline V gives CDR1 SGHRS, CDR2 YFSETQ. CDR3 length: 16 amino acids. V lost 3 bases and J lost 1, with 16 bases in between. The CDR3 is CASSWEPDRGNTEAFF. The CDR3 DNA reads as TGCGCCAGCAGCTGGGAACCAGACAGAGGGAACACTGAAGCTTTCTTT. The whole variable domain, filled in from reference TRBV5-1 and TRBJ1-1, reads KAGVTQTPRYLIKTRGQQVTLSCSPISGHRSVSWYQQTPGQGLQFLFEYFSETQRNKGNFPGRFSGRQFSNSRSEMNVSTLELGDSALYLCASSWEPDRGNTEAFFGQGTRLTVV.